The entry below describes one T cell receptor beta chain. Its antigen remains unknown. The data belong to a study of cytomegalovirus exposure and HLA in healthy donors. Broader study findings: Many donors carried some public TCRs, although rarity characterized most TCR sequences. Cytomegalovirus status was reportedly diagnosed by the classifier with high specificity and sensitivity. A link between a missense DCLRE1C variant and TCR beta V- and J-gene trimming emerged from a later analysis. In a later analysis, at a false discovery rate of 0.05, under 20,000 TCR beta sequences matched HLA alleles.

The CDR3 runs 15 residues. Germline trimming cut 4 bases from V and 3 bases from J; bases unmatched to any gene: 7. Germline V gene lookup returns CDR1 SEHNR and CDR2 FQNEAQ (reference sequence). The PCR was carried out with 60 Vbeta primers and 13 Jbeta primers. Sequencing used immunoSEQ multiplex PCR; TCRdb keeps in-frame clones, though not all of them. This table holds about 130,000 clones, roughly two thirds found once. The source material was PBMCs. This TCR came from a man aged 25 to 40 in good health and CMV-seropositive. The chain employs TRBV7-9 and TRBJ2-7; TRBD2 aligns across 9 bases. CDR3 DNA sequence: TGTGCCAGCAGCTCAACCGGGACTAGCATCTACGAGCAGTACTTC. Translation gives CASSSTGTSIYEQYF.